This T cell receptor delta chain originates from a study of γδ T cells in repeated Plasmodium falciparum infection. Study-level background: Malaria-naive adults were infected with P. falciparum NF54 four times over about 600 days. Findings of the study overall: Vgamma9/Vdelta2+ T cells showed a stable polyclonal repertoire with shared TCRgamma sequences.

This clone appeared a few times. The antigen is not known. This DNA's translation and the protein TCRdb lists, from a much larger clone, do not match at residue 3, likely due to a read error; the protein shown is translated from the DNA. This CDR3 has 17 residues. In germline, CDR1 is TVYSNPD, CDR2 GDNSRS (reference sequence). Trimming left V 5 bases short and J 1 base short, with 26 bases between. Flow sorting of PBMC yielded separate Vgamma9/Vdelta2+ and Vdelta2-negative gammadelta T cell populations for bulk repertoire analysis. TCRdb redid clone calling on the multiplex PCR reads using CATT. The repertoire holds around 89,000 delta-chain clones, with under 1.5% as singletons.

This receptor was obtained from a pool of human donors (malaria-infected and uninfected, not separated). Material for sequencing was gamma-delta T cells from blood. This chain connects TRDV3 to TRDJ1; a possible D gene is TRDD2 (6 bases). The CDR3, as DNA: TGTGCCCATAAACCTTCCCCTCGGGGGGCCCGCACCGATAAACTCATCTTT. Translating it yields CAHKPSPRGARTDKLIF.